This TCR beta chain stems from a study of control samples from healthy donors and cancer patients. Germline CDR1 is GTSNPN and CDR2 is SVGIG (reference sequence). This CDR3 contains 13 residues. Trimming left V 2 bases short and J 6 bases short, with 13 bases between. Some clones are missing from TCRdb's copy, which holds only in-frame ones; the method was immunoSEQ multiplex PCR. The data hold more than 95,000 clones, with 85% to 90% observed a single time. Source material: PBMCs. The chain has TRBV30 and TRBJ1-2, with D hard to call. The sequence came from a woman in her 50s with colorectal cancer. CDR3 sequence: CAWSNTDLDGYTF. The CDR3 DNA reads TGTGCCTGGAGTAATACCGACCTGGATGGCTACACCTTC.